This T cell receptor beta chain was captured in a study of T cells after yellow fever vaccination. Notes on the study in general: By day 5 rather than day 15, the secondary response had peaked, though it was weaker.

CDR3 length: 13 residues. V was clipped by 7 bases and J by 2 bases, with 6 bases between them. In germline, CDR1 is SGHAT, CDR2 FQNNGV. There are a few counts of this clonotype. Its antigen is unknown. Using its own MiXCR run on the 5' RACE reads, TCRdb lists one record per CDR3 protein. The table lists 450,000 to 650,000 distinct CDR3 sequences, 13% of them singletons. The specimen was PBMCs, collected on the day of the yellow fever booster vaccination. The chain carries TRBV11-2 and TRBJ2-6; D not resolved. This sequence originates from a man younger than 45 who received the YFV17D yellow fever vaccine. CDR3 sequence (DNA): TGTGCCAGCACGCGGACTGGGGCCAACGTCCTGACTTTC. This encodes CASTRTGANVLTF.